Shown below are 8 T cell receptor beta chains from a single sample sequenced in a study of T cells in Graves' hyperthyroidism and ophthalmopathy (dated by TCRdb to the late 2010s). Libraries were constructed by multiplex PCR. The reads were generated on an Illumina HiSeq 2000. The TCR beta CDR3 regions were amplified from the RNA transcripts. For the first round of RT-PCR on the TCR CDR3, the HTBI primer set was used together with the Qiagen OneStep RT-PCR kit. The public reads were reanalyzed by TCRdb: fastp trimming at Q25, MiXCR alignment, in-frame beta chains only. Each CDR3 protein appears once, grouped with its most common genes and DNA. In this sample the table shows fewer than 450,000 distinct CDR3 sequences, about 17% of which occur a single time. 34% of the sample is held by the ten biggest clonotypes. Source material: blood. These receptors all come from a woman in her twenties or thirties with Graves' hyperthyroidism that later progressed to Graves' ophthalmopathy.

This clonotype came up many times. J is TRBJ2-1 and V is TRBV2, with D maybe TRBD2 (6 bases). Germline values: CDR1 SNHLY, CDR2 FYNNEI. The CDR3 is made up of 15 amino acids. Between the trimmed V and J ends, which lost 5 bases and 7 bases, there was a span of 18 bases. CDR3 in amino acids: CASSNFRDSRNEQFF. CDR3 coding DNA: TGTGCCAGCAGTAACTTTCGGGACTCAAGGAATGAGCAGTTCTTC.

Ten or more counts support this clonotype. The CDR3 DNA is TGCAGTGCTAGAGATCGAGGACAAAATAATTCACCCCTCCACTTT. This encodes CSARDRGQNNSPLHF. The rearrangement uses TRBV20-1 and TRBJ1-6; maybe TRBD1 (5 bases). Deletions cut 0 bases from V and 5 bases from J, with 11 bases between. Germline lookup yields CDR1 DFQATT and CDR2 SNEGSKA (reference sequence). The length of the CDR3 is 15 residues.

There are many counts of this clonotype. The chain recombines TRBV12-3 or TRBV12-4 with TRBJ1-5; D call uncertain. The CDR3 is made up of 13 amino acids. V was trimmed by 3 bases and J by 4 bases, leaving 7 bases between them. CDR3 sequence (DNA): TGTGCCAGCAGTTTTATGGTAAATCAGCCCCAGCATTTT. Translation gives CASSFMVNQPQHF.

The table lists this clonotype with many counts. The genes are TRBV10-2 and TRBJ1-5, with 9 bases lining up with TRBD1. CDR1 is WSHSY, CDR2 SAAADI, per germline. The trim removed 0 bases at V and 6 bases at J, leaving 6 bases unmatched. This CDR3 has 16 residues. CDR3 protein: CASSESGQGPSQPQHF. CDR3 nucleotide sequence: TGCGCCAGCAGTGAGTCGGGACAGGGACCAAGTCAGCCCCAGCATTTT.

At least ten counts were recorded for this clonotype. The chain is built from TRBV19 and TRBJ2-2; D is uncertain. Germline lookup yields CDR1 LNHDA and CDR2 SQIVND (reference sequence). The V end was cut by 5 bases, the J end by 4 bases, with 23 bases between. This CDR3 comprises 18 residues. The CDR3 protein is CASSGLLLDQIPTGELFF. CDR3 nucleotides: TGTGCCAGTAGTGGTCTCCTACTCGATCAAATACCCACCGGGGAGCTGTTTTTT. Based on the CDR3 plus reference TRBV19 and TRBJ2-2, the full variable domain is DGGITQSPKYLFRKEGQNVTLSCEQNLNHDAMYWYRQDPGQGLRLIYYSQIVNDFQKGDIAEGYSVSREKKESFPLTVTSAQKNPTAFYLCASSGLLLDQIPTGELFFGEGSRLTVL.

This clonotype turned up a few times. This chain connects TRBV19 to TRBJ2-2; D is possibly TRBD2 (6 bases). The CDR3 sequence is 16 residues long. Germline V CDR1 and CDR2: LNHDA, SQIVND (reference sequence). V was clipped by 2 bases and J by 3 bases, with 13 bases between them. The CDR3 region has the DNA TGTGCCAGTAGTATAAACTATCGGGGGTACACCGGGGAGCTGTTTTTT. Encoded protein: CASSINYRGYTGELFF.

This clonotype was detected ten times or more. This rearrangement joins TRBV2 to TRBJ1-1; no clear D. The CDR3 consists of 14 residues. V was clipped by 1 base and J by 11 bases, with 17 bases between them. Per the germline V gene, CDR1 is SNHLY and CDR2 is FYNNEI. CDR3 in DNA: TGTGCCAGCAGTGAAGTAACTTCAACGGGTAAGGCTTTCTTT. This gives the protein CASSEVTSTGKAFF.

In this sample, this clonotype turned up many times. Here the CDR3 DNA reads TGTGCCAGCAGCTCCTTACAGGGGAGAGAAGAGACCCAGTACTTC. Translating gives CASSSLQGREETQYF. V usage is TRBV11-2 and J usage is TRBJ2-5, with 7 bases aligning to TRBD1. This CDR3 region has 15 residues. Germline V gene lookup returns CDR1 SGHAT and CDR2 FQNNGV. Unmatched junction bases numbered 8, after V lost 4 bases and J lost 3 bases. Looking up the rest from reference TRBV11-2 and TRBJ2-5 gives the full variable domain: EAGVAQSPRYKIIEKRQSVAFWCNPISGHATLYWYQQILGQGPKLLIQFQNNGVVDDSQLPKDRFSAERLKGVDSTLKIQPAKLEDSAVYLCASSSLQGREETQYFGPGTRLLVL.